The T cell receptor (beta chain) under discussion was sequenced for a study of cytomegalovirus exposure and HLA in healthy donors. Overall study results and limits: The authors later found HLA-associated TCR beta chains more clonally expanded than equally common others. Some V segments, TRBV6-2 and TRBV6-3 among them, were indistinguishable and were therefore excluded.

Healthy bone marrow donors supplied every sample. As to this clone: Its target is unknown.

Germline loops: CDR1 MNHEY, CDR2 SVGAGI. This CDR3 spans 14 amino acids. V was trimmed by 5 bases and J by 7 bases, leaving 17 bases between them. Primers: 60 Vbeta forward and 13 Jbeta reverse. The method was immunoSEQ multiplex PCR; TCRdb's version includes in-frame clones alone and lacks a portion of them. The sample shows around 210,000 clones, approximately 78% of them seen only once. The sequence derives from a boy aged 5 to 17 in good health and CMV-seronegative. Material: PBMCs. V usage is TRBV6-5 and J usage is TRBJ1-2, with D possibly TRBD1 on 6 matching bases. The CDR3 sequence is CASSRGRVSVGYTF. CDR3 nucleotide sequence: TGTGCCAGCAGTAGGGGGAGGGTGTCGGTTGGCTACACCTTC.